A single T cell receptor beta chain is shown here with its context. Its recognized antigen is unknown. The sample holds no much larger clone one base away, and base qualities are not on file. The germline V gene (reference sequence) sets CDR1 to MNHEY and CDR2 to SMNVEV. V ends up 5 bases short and J 5 bases short, with an unmatched junction base count of 6. From the cysteine up to the phenylalanine, the CDR3 has a length of 15 residues. Just CDR3 DNA is preserved here, 45 bases in frame from base 1. This entry is derived from a study of shared clonotypes between healthy human individuals (dated by TCRdb to 2019 to 2021). Notes on the research overall: The cohort comprised a couple of women and a few men aged 18 to 49 years. To estimate repertoire size and how much clonotype sharing occurs between individuals, the study deeply sequenced the blood TCR repertoires of several healthy adults. Per donor, three plates each were used for CD4 naive and CD4 memory, two for CD8 naive, and one for CD8 memory. Each donor's leukapheresis produced roughly between roughly 0.85 and 9.5 billion PBMCs. To increase sequencing depth and limit assay-specific biases, different laboratories used diverse techniques to prepare libraries and sequence TCR repertoires. Broader findings and caveats from the paper: Even with the large sequencing depth, rarefaction of the sorted-subset datasets indicated that sequencing was incomplete. The genetic and exposure-history diversity represented was limited by the small number of donors. Sampling was restricted to blood, and TCR repertoires in tissue are likely to differ from TCR repertoires in blood. Based on pairwise subsampling, the degree of clonotype sharing among donors was expected to be affected by sequencing depth. Higher generation probabilities were observed for clonotypes shared by all four sorted-subset donors than for non-shared clonotypes. Sharing across a few donors was observed for about 5% of naive CD4, 3% to 3.5% of naive CD8, over 2% of memory CD4, and roughly 0.4% of memory CD8 clonotypes. Naive subsets generally had larger estimated clonotype richness than memory subsets.

Using the deep immunoSEQ assay, TCR CDR3 regions were amplified from genomic DNA by multiplex PCR. Extracted genomic DNA from each cell subset was spread evenly across all wells of several immunoSEQ 96-well plates, with each plate serving as a replicate. For sorted subsets, roughly 200 ng genomic DNA, equal to some 30,000 T cell genomes, was loaded into each replicate PCR. The purified libraries were quantified using a Qubit 3.0 fluorometer, sized with a Bioanalyzer 2100, and then quantified again using the KAPA Library Quantification kit. A separate single-read 150-cycle Illumina NextSeq 550 flow cell was used to sequence each immunoSEQ 96-well plate. Turning to the authors' computational methods: Because the immunoSEQ output held only junctional sequences and lacked quality scores, the filtering could not match the filtering applied to full-length reads. To assign V/J genes and CDR3, sequences were annotated using PyIR, a Python wrapper for IgBLAST v1.9, with IMGT germline references. Reads were removed for weak V/J assignments (E-value above 1e-6), missing CDR3, stop codons, out-of-frame junctions, or ambiguous translated residues. A V3J clonotype was defined by an identical inferred V gene, J gene, and CDR3 amino acid sequence. Percentage overlap between repertoires was calculated by dividing the number of shared unique clonotypes by the size of the smaller repertoire. Three approaches were used to assess repertoire richness: RTK rarefaction, the Chao1 estimator, and Recon v2.1 estimates of unobserved clonotypes. OLGA was used to compute generation probabilities for all TCRbeta clonotypes that the gDNA method yielded from a handful of donors. TCRdb mirrors the immuneACCESS table, restricted to in-frame sequences. Some clones are absent from its copies; in checked studies, under half trace to an unresolved V gene, and the reason for the others is unknown. V and J calls and clone size are those listed in that table; D and trimming were worked out from the DNA. This sample holds about 2.1 million clones; roughly 93% were observed only once. The leading ten clones occupy around 1.7% of the sample.

For the CD8 naive samples, CD45RO-negative cells were positively selected for CCR7, yielding a CD45RA+CCR7+ population from which TemRA cells were excluded. Healthy HIV-negative adults with no recently reported acute infections or vaccinations were included as donors. Every donor was a Caucasian adult living in Nashville, Tennessee, USA. Blood was obtained by leukapheresis, after which PBMCs were separated by Ficoll-Histopaque density gradient centrifugation and cryopreserved in liquid nitrogen vapor phase. Analytical flow cytometry was used to check the purity and quantity of each magnetically sorted T cell population. From each sorted fraction, genomic DNA was isolated and quantified by UV absorbance on a Nanodrop 2000c.

The clonotype was recovered from a man between 18 and 35 years old in good health. Some clones in this sample may be carry-over from other donors' samples. Sequenced input: naive CD8+ T cells from PBMCs. The cell subset or site label, read with the paper, signifies: CD45RA+CCR7+. The rearrangement joined TRBV27 to TRBJ2-3; 11 central nucleotides agree with TRBD2. The CDR3 has the sequence CASSPGLAEGDTQYF. The DNA is TGTGCCAGCAGTCCGGGACTAGCGGAGGGAGATACGCAGTATTTT.